This TCR beta chain comes out of a study of lymphopenia after photon versus proton radiotherapy. CDR3 length equals 14 residues. Unmatched junction bases numbered 5, after V lost 0 bases and J lost 7 bases. CDR1 and CDR2 from the germline V gene are SGDLS and YYNGEE. Study-level results: Under photons, naive T cells and diversity fell while effector/memory populations rose. Survival link was tested only in deceased patients; proton benefit remains a possibility. After the lymphocyte nadir, photon-treated repertoires showed oligoclonal expansion, especially of CD8+ Temra cells.

Repertoires were generated with immunoSEQ multiplex PCR, while TCRdb's copy carries only in-frame clones and drops some. The sample comprises around 31,000 clones, approximately 92% of which are singletons, and more than 6.5% rests with the top ten. On this clone itself: Its antigen is not known.

The chain joins TRBV9 to TRBJ2-3; 7 bases agree with TRBD2. The source is a woman aged 65 to 85 with pancreatic cancer. Some clones in this sample may be carry-over from other donors' samples. The specimen was peripheral blood, collected from a patient treated with proton-based radiotherapy. CDR3 in amino acids: CASSVATSAYTQYF. The DNA of the CDR3 is TGTGCCAGCAGCGTAGCCACTAGCGCTTATACGCAGTATTTT.